Below are 29 T cell receptor beta chains sequenced from a single sample in a study of response to subunit inactivated influenza vaccine. From the RT-PCR reads, TCRdb called clonotypes with MiXCR, one entry per CDR3 protein. The table lists approximately 730,000 distinct CDR3 sequences, about 15% of them singletons, with 5.5% to 7% in the top ten. Sequencing was performed on PBMCs from blood, taken roughly 15 days before vaccination. The source is a man aged 50-60 years who received an inactivated influenza vaccine.

The chain joins TRBV4-1 to TRBJ2-3, with D perhaps given as TRBD1 or TRBD2 (5 bases each). This CDR3 has 16 amino acids. The V gene's germline CDR1 is MGHRA and CDR2 YSYEKL. V gave up 1 base and J gave up 2 bases, with 13 bases separating them. This CDR3 is CASSQGNPGPTDTQYF. The CDR3 DNA follows: TGCGCCAGCAGCCAAGGGAACCCGGGACCCACAGATACGCAGTATTTT.

This clonotype has just a few counts. CDR3: CSAVIPLAGGPMETQYF. The CDR3 DNA reads as TGCAGTGCAGTAATCCCGTTAGCGGGAGGGCCCATGGAGACCCAGTACTTC. The chain recombines TRBV20-1 with TRBJ2-5; 11 bases are shared with TRBD2. V shed 6 bases and J 5 bases; nucleotides not matched to a gene: 17. Germline V gene sequence: CDR1 DFQATT, CDR2 SNEGSKA (reference sequence). The CDR3 is made up of 17 amino acids.

The rearrangement uses TRBV5-5 and TRBJ2-5, with D maybe TRBD1 (5 bases). The CDR3 is 14 amino acids. The V and J ends lost 4 bases and 1 base respectively, with 11 bases between them. CDR1 and CDR2 (germline): SGHKS, YYEKEE (reference sequence). DNA of the CDR3: TGTGCCAGCAGCGGGCCGACAGTCCAAGAGACCCAGTACTTC. Translated: CASSGPTVQETQYF.

This sequence joins TRBV30 and TRBJ2-1, with D possibly matching TRBD2 (6 bases). The germline V gene encodes CDR1 GTSNPN and CDR2 SVGIG (reference sequence). Trimming removed 3 bases from V and 4 bases from J, with 10 bases in between. The CDR3 contains 13 residues. The CDR3 nucleotides read TGTGCCTGGAGCAACGCGGGATACAATGAGCAGTTCTTC. Translated, it gives CAWSNAGYNEQFF.

This clonotype was observed a handful of times. V gene TRBV24-1 combines with J gene TRBJ2-2; no clear D. The CDR3 loop spans 18 amino acids. Trimming shortened V by 7 bases and J by 1 base, and 21 bases separated the two germline ends. The germline V gene encodes CDR1 KGHDR and CDR2 SFDVKD. In DNA, the CDR3 is TGTGCCACCAGCCCAAGAGAAAAAGGACGGAAGAACACCGGGGAGCTGTTTTTT. It specifies CATSPREKGRKNTGELFF.

This clonotype was seen a handful of times. This rearrangement joins TRBV28 to TRBJ2-5; no reliable D call. Trimming removed 5 bases at V and 1 base at J, with 8 bases between. Germline-derived CDR1 and CDR2 are MDHEN and SYDVKM. The CDR3 loop spans 13 amino acids. The CDR3 sequence is CASSGVVQETQYF. The CDR3 DNA follows: TGTGCCAGCAGTGGTGTAGTCCAAGAGACCCAGTACTTC.

This chain connects TRBV7-2 to TRBJ1-6, with TRBD1 as a possible D gene (5 bases). Germline V gene sequence: CDR1 SGHTA, CDR2 FQGNSA. The V end was cut by 5 bases, the J end by 7 bases, with 15 bases between. This CDR3 is built from 15 residues. The CDR3 nucleotides read TGTGCCAGCAGCCGTACAGGTGGTGAAAATTCACCCCTCCACTTT. This encodes CASSRTGGENSPLHF.

The gene calls are TRBV2 and TRBJ2-1, with 14 bases lining up with TRBD2. CDR3 length equals 15 residues. J lost 10 bases, V lost 4 bases, and 6 bases had no gene match. Looked up from germline, CDR1 is SNHLY and CDR2 is FYNNEI. The DNA of the CDR3 is TGTGCCAGCAGTGCGACTAGCGGGAGGGCCCTAGAGCAGTTCTTC. It codes for CASSATSGRALEQFF.

V gene TRBV4-3 combines with J gene TRBJ2-7; 8 bases are shared with TRBD1. The CDR3 contains 14 residues. In germline, CDR1 is LGHNA, CDR2 YSLEER. With 4 bases clipped from V and 4 bases from J, the junction kept 6 bases outside the gene matches. CDR3: CASSRDRGFYEQYF. The DNA for the CDR3 is TGCGCCAGCAGCCGTGACAGGGGTTTTTACGAGCAGTACTTC.

This sequence joins TRBV5-1 and TRBJ2-2; a possible D gene is TRBD1 (5 bases). This CDR3 has 15 residues. CDR1 and CDR2 (germline): SGHRS, YFSETQ. The V end lost 4 bases, the J end lost 0 bases, and 10 bases lay between the germline ends. CDR3 residues: CASSADIANTGELFF. CDR3 DNA sequence: TGCGCCAGCAGCGCGGACATCGCGAACACCGGGGAGCTGTTTTTT.

Many counts were recorded for this clonotype. The CDR3 here is CASSQDLERTSGDYEQYF. The CDR3 DNA is TGTGCCAGCAGCCAAGATCTTGAGAGGACTAGCGGGGACTACGAGCAGTACTTC. V gene TRBV3-1 combines with J gene TRBJ2-7; 12 bases match TRBD2. The CDR3 is made up of 18 amino acids. Germline CDR1 and CDR2: LGHDT and YNNKEL (reference sequence). The junction had 9 bases not matched to a gene; V was cut back by 0 bases and J by 3 bases.

The chain carries TRBV29-1 and TRBJ2-5; 8 positions match TRBD2. Germline assignment: CDR1 SQVTM and CDR2 ANQGSEA. Trimming cost V 0 bases and J 5 bases; bases outside gene matches: 5. This CDR3 has 14 amino acids. The CDR3 nucleotides are TGCAGCGTTGAAGACGAGCGGGGGCGGGAGACCCAGTACTTC. Translated: CSVEDERGRETQYF. Using reference TRBV29-1 and TRBJ2-5 for the parts outside the CDR3, the full variable domain is SAVISQKPSRDICQRGTSLTIQCQVDSQVTMMFWYRQQPGQSLTLIATANQGSEATYESGFVIDKFPISRPNLTFSTLTVSNMSPEDSSIYLCSVEDERGRETQYFGPGTRLLVL.

This clonotype was recorded many times. This chain links TRBV27 with TRBJ2-7; no clear D. The CDR3 loop spans 14 amino acids. V dropped 6 bases and J dropped 2 bases, with 14 bases sitting between them. CDR1 and CDR2 (germline): MNHEY, SMNVEV (reference sequence). The CDR3 nucleotides are TGTGCCAGCAGCCCCTTGGTTGTGCCCTACGAGCAGTACTTC. It yields the protein CASSPLVVPYEQYF.

This clonotype was detected a few times. The rearrangement joins TRBV5-1 to TRBJ2-7, with 7 bases fitting TRBD1. The junction had 10 bases not matched to a gene; V was cut back by 1 base and J by 9 bases. The germline V gene has CDR1 SGHRS and CDR2 YFSETQ. The CDR3 totals 14 residues. The CDR3 DNA follows: TGCGCCAGCAGCTTGCCCACCAACAGGGGTCGGCAGTACTTC. This encodes CASSLPTNRGRQYF.

The chain is built from TRBV12-5 and TRBJ2-7; 7 bases agree with TRBD1. Per germline, CDR1 LGHNT and CDR2 FRNRAP. The CDR3 runs to 15 residues. The V and J ends lost 1 base and 0 bases, in that order; junction bases with no gene match: 3. Here the CDR3 reads CASGLGAGGSYEQYF. The DNA for the CDR3 is TGTGCTAGTGGTTTGGGGGCAGGGGGCTCCTACGAGCAGTACTTC. Complete variable domain (other parts from reference TRBV12-5 and TRBJ2-7): DARVTQTPRHKVTEMGQEVTMRCQPILGHNTVFWYRQTMMQGLELLAYFRNRAPLDDSGMPKDRFSAEMPDATLATLKIQPSEPRDSAVYFCASGLGAGGSYEQYFGPGTRLTVT.

This clonotype was counted only a few times. V is TRBV4-3 and J is TRBJ2-7; 8 positions agree with TRBD2. The CDR3 runs 18 residues. The V gene's germline CDR1 is LGHNA and CDR2 YSLEER. Germline trimming cut 1 base from V and 6 bases from J; bases unmatched to any gene: 17. The CDR3: CASSQVLGARAGAVEQYF. CDR3 sequence (DNA): TGCGCCAGCAGCCAAGTCCTAGGGGCTAGAGCGGGGGCGGTCGAGCAGTACTTC.

This clonotype was detected ten times or more. The J gene is TRBJ2-1, the V gene TRBV11-2; 8 nucleotides agree with TRBD2. Losses at the gene ends were 5 bases for V and 1 base for J; bases not matched to a gene: 7. Per the germline V gene, CDR1 is SGHAT and CDR2 is FQNNGV. CDR3 length equals 16 residues. CDR3 bases: TGTGCCAGCAGCAATCGCACTAGCGGTTCCTACAATGAGCAGTTCTTC. Protein product: CASSNRTSGSYNEQFF.

V gene TRBV28 combines with J gene TRBJ2-1, with 8 bases matching TRBD1. CDR3 length: 17 residues. V trimming: 6 bases; J trimming: 2 bases; junction bases outside the gene matches: 12. CDR1 MDHEN and CDR2 SYDVKM come from the germline V gene. The DNA of the CDR3 is TGTGCCAGCAGCACGCCTGGACAGGGAGGAGCCTACAATGAGCAGTTCTTC. Translation: CASSTPGQGGAYNEQFF.

The chain recombines TRBV28 with TRBJ2-1; the match to TRBD2 covers 10 bases. The germline V gene has CDR1 MDHEN and CDR2 SYDVKM. CDR3 length: 16 amino acids. The V gene end was trimmed by 5 bases and the J gene end by 4 bases; junction bases not matched to a gene: 8. The CDR3 nucleotides read TGTGCCAGCAGTAAACTAGCGGGGATAAAATACAATGAGCAGTTCTTC. Its translation is CASSKLAGIKYNEQFF.

This clonotype was detected many times. CDR3 loop: CSAGPGGQREQYF. The CDR3, as DNA: TGCAGCGCCGGACCGGGAGGCCAACGGGAGCAGTACTTC. The rearrangement joins TRBV29-1 to TRBJ2-7, with 7 bases aligning to TRBD2. With V trimmed by 7 bases and J by 7 bases, 13 bases remained unmatched. CDR3 length: 13 amino acids. Per the germline V gene, CDR1 is SQVTM and CDR2 is ANQGSEA.

The rearrangement links TRBV11-2 to TRBJ2-1; 9 bases match TRBD1. Germline V lookup: CDR1 SGHAT, CDR2 FQNNGV. There are 18 residues in the CDR3. Unmatched junction bases numbered 9, after V lost 2 bases and J lost 1 base. CDR3 sequence: CASSLRGTGLGSYNEQFF. The CDR3 bases are TGTGCCAGCAGCTTAAGGGGGACAGGGCTAGGGTCCTACAATGAGCAGTTCTTC.

This clonotype has just a few counts. The rearrangement links TRBV20-1 to TRBJ2-4; 8 bases fit TRBD2. V lost 6 bases to trimming and J lost 4 bases; unmatched junction nucleotides: 8. The CDR3 runs to 14 residues. Germline values: CDR1 DFQATT, CDR2 SNEGSKA (reference sequence). CDR3 protein: CSAQSGRGKNIQYF. The CDR3 DNA reads as TGCAGTGCCCAAAGCGGGAGAGGTAAAAACATTCAGTACTTC.

The chain combines TRBV13 with TRBJ1-2, with TRBD1 identical over 7 bases. V shed 4 bases, J shed 4 bases, and the junction held 9 bases outside the gene matches. Germline CDR1 is PRHDT and CDR2 is FYEKMQ (reference sequence). This CDR3 contains 15 residues. Written as DNA, the CDR3 is TGTGCCAGCAGCTCCTCGGGACAGCCTATCTATGGCTACACCTTC. It yields the protein CASSSSGQPIYGYTF.

This CDR3 reads CAGQQGRTSYEQYF. CDR3 DNA sequence: TGTGCCGGGCAACAGGGCCGTACCTCCTACGAGCAGTACTTC. The J gene is TRBJ2-7, the V gene TRBV30; D is possibly TRBD1 (6 bases). The CDR3 totals 14 residues. Trimming shortened V by 8 bases and J by 0 bases, and 17 bases separated the two germline ends. CDR1 GTSNPN and CDR2 SVGIG come from the germline V gene (reference sequence). The whole variable domain, remainder taken from reference TRBV30 and TRBJ2-7, is SQTIHQWPATLVQPVGSPLSLECTVEGTSNPNLYWYRQAAGRGLQLLFYSVGIGQISSEVPQNLSASRPQDRQFILSSKKLLLSDSGFYLCAGQQGRTSYEQYFGPGTRLTVT.

This clonotype showed up just once. Just one base apart from a much larger clone, this may be a read error. The chain combines TRBV27 with TRBJ2-1; 10 bases align to TRBD2. Germline V CDR1 and CDR2: MNHEY, SMNVEV (reference sequence). This CDR3 region has 16 residues. CDR3 amino acids: CASSLLGSGGQNGQFF. The CDR3 DNA reads as TGTGCCAGCAGTTTATTAGGTAGCGGGGGGCAAAATGGGCAGTTCTTC.

This clonotype was seen only a few times. V usage is TRBV18 and J usage is TRBJ2-7; no reliable D call. The germline V gene has CDR1 KGHSH and CDR2 LQKENI. Between the trimmed V and J ends, which lost 3 bases and 2 bases, there was a span of 5 bases. The CDR3 has 12 residues. The CDR3 loop is CASSPWPYEQYF. The CDR3 nucleotides are TGTGCCAGCTCACCTTGGCCCTACGAGCAGTACTTC.

The V call is TRBV19, the J call TRBJ2-2; the match to TRBD2 covers 8 bases. The CDR3 sequence is 15 residues long. The J segment lost 4 bases and the V segment lost 2 bases, leaving 3 bases of the junction unmatched. Per germline, CDR1 LNHDA and CDR2 SQIVND (reference sequence). The CDR3 loop reads CASSIRTSPTGELFF. The DNA of the CDR3 is TGTGCCAGTAGTATACGGACTAGCCCCACCGGGGAGCTGTTTTTT.

The V call is TRBV28, the J call TRBJ2-2, with 7 bases matching TRBD1. The CDR3 runs to 14 residues. Germline values: CDR1 MDHEN, CDR2 SYDVKM. Losses at the gene ends were 11 bases for V and 2 bases for J; bases not matched to a gene: 8. In DNA, the CDR3 is TGTGCCGGGGCAAGGGGGCTTAACACCGGGGAGCTGTTTTTT. The encoded protein is CAGARGLNTGELFF.

This clonotype was counted between two and nine times. This chain connects TRBV3-1 to TRBJ2-4, with 7 positions matching TRBD1. After removal of 4 bases from V and 7 bases from J, the junction contained 13 bases not matched to a gene. Germline values: CDR1 LGHDT, CDR2 YNNKEL (reference sequence). The CDR3 runs 16 residues. The CDR3 sequence is CASSPGQFNRANIQYF. Here the CDR3 DNA reads TGTGCCAGCAGCCCGGGACAGTTTAATAGGGCGAACATTCAGTACTTC.